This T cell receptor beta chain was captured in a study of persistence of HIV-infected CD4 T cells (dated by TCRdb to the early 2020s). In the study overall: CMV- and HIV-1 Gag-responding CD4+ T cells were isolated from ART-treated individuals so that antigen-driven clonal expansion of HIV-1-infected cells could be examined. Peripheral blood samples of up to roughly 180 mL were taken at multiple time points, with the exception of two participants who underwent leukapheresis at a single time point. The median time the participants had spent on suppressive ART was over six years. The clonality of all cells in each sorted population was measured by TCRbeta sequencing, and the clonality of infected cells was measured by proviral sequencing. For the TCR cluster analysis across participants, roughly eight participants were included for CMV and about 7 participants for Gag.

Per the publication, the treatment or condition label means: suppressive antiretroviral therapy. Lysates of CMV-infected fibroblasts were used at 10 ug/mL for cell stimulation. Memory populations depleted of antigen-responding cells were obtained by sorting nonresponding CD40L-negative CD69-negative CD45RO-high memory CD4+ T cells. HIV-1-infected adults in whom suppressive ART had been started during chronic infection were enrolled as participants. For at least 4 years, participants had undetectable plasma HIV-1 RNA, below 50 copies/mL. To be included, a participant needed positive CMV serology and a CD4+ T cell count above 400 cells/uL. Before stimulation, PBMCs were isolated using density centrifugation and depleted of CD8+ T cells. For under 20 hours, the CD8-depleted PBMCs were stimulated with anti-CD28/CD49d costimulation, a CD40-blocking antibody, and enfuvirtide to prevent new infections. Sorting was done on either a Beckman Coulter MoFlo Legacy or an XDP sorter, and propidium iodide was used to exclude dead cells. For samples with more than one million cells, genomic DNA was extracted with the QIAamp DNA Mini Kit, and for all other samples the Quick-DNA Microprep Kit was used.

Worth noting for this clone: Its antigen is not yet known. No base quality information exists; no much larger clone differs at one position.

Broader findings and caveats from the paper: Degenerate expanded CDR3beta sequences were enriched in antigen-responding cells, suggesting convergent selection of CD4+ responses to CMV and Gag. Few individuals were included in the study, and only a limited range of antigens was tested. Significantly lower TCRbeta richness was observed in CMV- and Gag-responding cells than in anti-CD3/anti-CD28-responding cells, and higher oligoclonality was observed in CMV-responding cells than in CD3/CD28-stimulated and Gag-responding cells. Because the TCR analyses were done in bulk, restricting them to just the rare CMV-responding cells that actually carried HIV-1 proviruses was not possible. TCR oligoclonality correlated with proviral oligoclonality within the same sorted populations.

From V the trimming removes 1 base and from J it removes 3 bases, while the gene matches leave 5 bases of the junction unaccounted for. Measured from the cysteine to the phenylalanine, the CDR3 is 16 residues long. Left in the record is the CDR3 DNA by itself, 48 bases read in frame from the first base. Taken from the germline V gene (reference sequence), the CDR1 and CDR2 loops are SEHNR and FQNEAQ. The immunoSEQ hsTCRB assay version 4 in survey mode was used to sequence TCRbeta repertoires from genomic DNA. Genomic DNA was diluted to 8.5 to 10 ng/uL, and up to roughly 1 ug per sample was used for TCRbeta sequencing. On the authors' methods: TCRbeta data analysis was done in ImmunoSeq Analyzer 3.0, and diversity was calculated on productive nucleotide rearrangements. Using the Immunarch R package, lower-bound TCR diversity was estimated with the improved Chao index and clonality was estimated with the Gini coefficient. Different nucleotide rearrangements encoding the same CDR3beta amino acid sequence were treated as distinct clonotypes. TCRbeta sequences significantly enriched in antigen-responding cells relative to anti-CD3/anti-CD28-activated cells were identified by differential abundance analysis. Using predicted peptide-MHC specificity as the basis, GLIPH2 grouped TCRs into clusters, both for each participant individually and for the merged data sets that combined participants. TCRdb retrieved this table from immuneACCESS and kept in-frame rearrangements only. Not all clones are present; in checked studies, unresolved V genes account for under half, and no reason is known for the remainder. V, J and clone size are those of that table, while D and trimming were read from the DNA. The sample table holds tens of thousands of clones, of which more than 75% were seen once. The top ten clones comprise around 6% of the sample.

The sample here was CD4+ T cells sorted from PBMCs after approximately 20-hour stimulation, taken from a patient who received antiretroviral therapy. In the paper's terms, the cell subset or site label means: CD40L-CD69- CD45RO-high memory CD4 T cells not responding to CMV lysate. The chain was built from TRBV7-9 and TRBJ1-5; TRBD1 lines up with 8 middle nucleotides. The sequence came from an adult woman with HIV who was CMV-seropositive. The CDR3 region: CASSLGGTGFNQPQHF. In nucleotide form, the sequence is TGTGCCAGCAGCTTAGGAGGGACAGGTTTCAATCAGCCCCAGCATTTT.